This entry lists 5 T cell receptor beta chains sequenced from one sample in a study of cytotoxic CD8 clonotypes in ibrutinib-treated CLL (dated by TCRdb to 2020 to 2022). The library was generated by the immunoSEQ multiplex PCR assay. TCRdb obtained this table from immuneACCESS and retained in-frame rearrangements with V and J assigned. These tables miss some clones; where compared with another copy, unresolved V genes account for less than half of the shortfall, and the remainder is unexplained. Across this sample there are 30,000 to 35,000 clones, with about 70% seen only once. The ten biggest clones cover approximately 30% of the sample. Sequencing used PBMCs, obtained before ibrutinib treatment. The origin of the receptors is a human donor with chronic lymphocytic leukemia.

This clone occurred a few times. This rearrangement joins TRBV7-3 to TRBJ2-2; weak D call: TRBD1 (5 bases). This CDR3 region has 15 residues. Trimming took 2 bases from V and 3 from J, leaving 10 bases between them. Per the germline V gene, CDR1 is SGHTA and CDR2 is FQGTGA. The CDR3 nucleotides are TGTGCCAGCAGCTTATCACCAGGGTACACCGGGGAGCTGTTTTTT. Translation: CASSLSPGYTGELFF.

The J gene is TRBJ2-7, the V gene TRBV7-2; TRBD2 matches at 7 bases. V dropped 1 base and J dropped 4; count of bases not matched to a gene: 4. CDR1 is SGHTA and CDR2 is FQGNSA in the germline V gene. The CDR3 length is 14 residues. CDR3 nucleotides: TGTGCCAGCAGCTTAGTGGGAGGGGCATACGAGCAGTACTTC. Its protein is CASSLVGGAYEQYF.

The V call is TRBV19, the J call TRBJ1-2; D is possibly TRBD1 (6 bases). Per the germline V gene, CDR1 is LNHDA and CDR2 is SQIVND (reference sequence). V was pared by 4 bases and J by 6 bases, with 12 bases between. This CDR3 is 13 amino acids long. CDR3 bases: TGTGCCAGTAGTAGCAGGGGTCAGGATGGCTACACCTTC. Protein: CASSSRGQDGYTF.

The chain has TRBV30 and TRBJ2-1; 8 positions match TRBD2. Germline V gives CDR1 GTSNPN, CDR2 SVGIG (reference sequence). The V gene end was trimmed by 0 bases and the J gene end by 12 bases; junction bases not matched to a gene: 4. The length of the CDR3 is 12 residues. CDR3 coding DNA: TGTGCCTGGAGTGTGGGGCTAGCGGGGCAGTTCTTC. This codes for CAWSVGLAGQFF.

The chain recombines TRBV29-1 with TRBJ1-2, with TRBD1 matching 9 bases. The trim removed 6 bases at V and 3 bases at J, leaving 8 bases unmatched. Germline values: CDR1 SQVTM, CDR2 ANQGSEA. CDR3 length: 14 amino acids. The CDR3 is CSVGRQGVDYGYTF. DNA for the CDR3: TGCAGCGTCGGGAGACAGGGGGTAGACTATGGCTACACCTTC.